This TCR beta chain was found in a study of cytomegalovirus exposure and HLA in healthy donors. Study-wide findings and caveats: Common viral pathogens seemed, in a later analysis, to connect with several of the most significant clusters.

The PCR contained 60 Vbeta and 13 Jbeta primers. The assay was immunoSEQ multiplex PCR, and TCRdb's table has in-frame clones only and misses some. This sample yields about 160,000 clones, of which more than 60% are seen a single time; more than 10% belongs to the top ten. With respect to this clone: Antigen: not known.

V gave up 2 bases and J gave up 5 bases, with 8 bases separating them. There are 13 residues in the CDR3. The germline gives CDR1 SGDLS, CDR2 YYNGEE. The donors, nominally healthy at sampling, likely had unrecorded immune exposures. This chain connects TRBV9 to TRBJ2-1; D perhaps matches TRBD2 (5 bases). The sequenced material came from PBMCs. The receptor was derived from a man aged 40-49 years in good health and CMV-seropositive. The CDR3 reads CASSVSSDNEQFF. CDR3 coding DNA: TGTGCCAGCAGCGTGAGTAGCGACAATGAGCAGTTCTTC.